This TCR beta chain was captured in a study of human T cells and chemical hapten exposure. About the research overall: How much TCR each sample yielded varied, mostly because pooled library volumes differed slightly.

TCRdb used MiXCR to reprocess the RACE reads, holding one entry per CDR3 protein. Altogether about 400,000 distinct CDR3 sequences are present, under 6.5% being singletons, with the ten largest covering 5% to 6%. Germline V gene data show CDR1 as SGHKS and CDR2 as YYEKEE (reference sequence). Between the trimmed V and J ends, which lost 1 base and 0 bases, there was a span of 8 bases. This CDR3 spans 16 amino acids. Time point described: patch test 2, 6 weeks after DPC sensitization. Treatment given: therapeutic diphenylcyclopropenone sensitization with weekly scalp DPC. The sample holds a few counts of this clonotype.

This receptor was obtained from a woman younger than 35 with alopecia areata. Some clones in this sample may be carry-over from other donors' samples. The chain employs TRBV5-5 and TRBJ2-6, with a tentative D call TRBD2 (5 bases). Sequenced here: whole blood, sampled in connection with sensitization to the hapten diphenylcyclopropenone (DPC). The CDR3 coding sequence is TGTGCCAGCAGCTTGAGAGGGTCCTCTGGGGCCAACGTCCTGACTTTC. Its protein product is CASSLRGSSGANVLTF.